Sequencing of this T cell receptor (beta chain) was carried out in a study of T-cell reconstitution after alpha-beta-depleted transplantation in children. Worth noting for this clonotype: The antigen is not known.

Using unique molecular identifiers, the investigators prepared the TCRbeta library. One entry per CDR3 protein results from TCRdb running MiXCR on the PCR reads. Here the sample spans 700,000 to 850,000 distinct CDR3 sequences, 15% to 20% being singletons. Study observations and caveats: Certain patients had high TCRbeta diversity at day 60, and it came from recipient T cells and thymic progenitors that survived.

V shed 2 bases and J 12 bases; nucleotides not matched to a gene: 7. The CDR3 contains 15 residues. The J gene is TRBJ2-1, the V gene TRBV12-3 or TRBV12-4, with 13 nucleotides matching TRBD2. The TCR originated in a male patient younger than 18 who had a stem cell transplant for acute lymphoblastic leukemia, so the T cells may come from the graft donor. Source: PBMCs, mostly from graft donor cells, taken 360 days after TCRalphabeta/CD19-depleted stem cell transplant. CDR3 nucleotides: TGTGCCAGCAGTTTAAGAACTAGCGGGAGGGCCGGGCAGTTCTTC. Translation: CASSLRTSGRAGQFF.